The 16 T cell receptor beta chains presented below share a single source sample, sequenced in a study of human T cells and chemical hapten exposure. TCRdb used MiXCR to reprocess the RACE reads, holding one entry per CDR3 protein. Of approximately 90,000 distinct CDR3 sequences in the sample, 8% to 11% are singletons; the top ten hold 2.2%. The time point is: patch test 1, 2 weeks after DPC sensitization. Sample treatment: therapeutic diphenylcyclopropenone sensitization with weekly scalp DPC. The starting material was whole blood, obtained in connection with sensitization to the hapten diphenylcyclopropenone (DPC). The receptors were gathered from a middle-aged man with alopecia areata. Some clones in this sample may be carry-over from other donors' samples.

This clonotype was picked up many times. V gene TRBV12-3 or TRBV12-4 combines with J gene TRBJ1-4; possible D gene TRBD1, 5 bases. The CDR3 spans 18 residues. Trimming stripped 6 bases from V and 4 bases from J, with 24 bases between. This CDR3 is CASSPLYPTELDNEKLFF. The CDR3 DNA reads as TGTGCCAGCAGCCCCCTTTATCCGACAGAGTTAGATAATGAAAAACTGTTTTTT.

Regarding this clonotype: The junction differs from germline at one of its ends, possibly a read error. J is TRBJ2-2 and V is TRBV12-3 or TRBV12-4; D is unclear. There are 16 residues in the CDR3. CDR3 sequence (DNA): TGTGCCAGCAGTTTTTTCGGTTCCCTGAACGCCGGGGAGCTGTTTTTT. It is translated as CASSFFGSLNAGELFF.

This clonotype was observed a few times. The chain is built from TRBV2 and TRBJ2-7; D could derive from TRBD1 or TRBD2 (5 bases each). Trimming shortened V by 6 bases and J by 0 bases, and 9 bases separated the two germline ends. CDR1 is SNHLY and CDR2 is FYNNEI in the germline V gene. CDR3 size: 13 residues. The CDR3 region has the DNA TGTGCCAGCAGAGGGGACGGCTCCTACGAGCAGTACGTC. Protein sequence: CASRGDGSYEQYV.

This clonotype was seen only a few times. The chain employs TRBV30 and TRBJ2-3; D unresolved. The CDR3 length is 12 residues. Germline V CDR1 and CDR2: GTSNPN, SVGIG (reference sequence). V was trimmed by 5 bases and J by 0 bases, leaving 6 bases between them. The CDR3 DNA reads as TGTGCCTGGGCGTATAGCACAGATACGCAGTATTTT. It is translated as CAWAYSTDTQYF. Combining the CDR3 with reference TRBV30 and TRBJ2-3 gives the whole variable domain SQTIHQWPATLVQPVGSPLSLECTVEGTSNPNLYWYRQAAGRGLQLLFYSVGIGQISSEVPQNLSASRPQDRQFILSSKKLLLSDSGFYLCAWAYSTDTQYFGPGTRLTVL.

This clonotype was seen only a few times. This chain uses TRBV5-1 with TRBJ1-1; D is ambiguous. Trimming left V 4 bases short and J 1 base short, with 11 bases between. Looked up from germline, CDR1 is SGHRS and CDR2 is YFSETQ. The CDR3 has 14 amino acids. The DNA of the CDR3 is TGCGCCAGCAGCCACACAAATCAGAACACTGAAGCTTTCTTT. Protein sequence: CASSHTNQNTEAFF.

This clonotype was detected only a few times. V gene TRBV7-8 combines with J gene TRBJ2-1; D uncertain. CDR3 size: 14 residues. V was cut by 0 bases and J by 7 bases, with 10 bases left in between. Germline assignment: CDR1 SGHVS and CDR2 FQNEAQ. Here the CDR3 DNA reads TGTGCCAGCAGCTTAGCGCAGGTCCTAAATGAGCAGTTCTTC. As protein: CASSLAQVLNEQFF.

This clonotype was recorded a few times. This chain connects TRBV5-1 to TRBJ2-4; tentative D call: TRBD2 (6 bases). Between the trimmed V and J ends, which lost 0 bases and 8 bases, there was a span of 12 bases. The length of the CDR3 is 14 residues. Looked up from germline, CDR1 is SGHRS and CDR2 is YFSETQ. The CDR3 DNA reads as TGCGCCAGCAGCTTGGGACTAGGCATTGACATTCAGTACTTC. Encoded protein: CASSLGLGIDIQYF.

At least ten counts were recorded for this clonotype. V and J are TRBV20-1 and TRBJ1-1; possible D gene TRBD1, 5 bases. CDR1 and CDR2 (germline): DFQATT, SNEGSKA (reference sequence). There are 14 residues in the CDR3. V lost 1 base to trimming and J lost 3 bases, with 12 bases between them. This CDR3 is CSARAGAQDTEAFF. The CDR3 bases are TGCAGTGCTAGAGCCGGGGCCCAGGACACTGAAGCTTTCTTT.

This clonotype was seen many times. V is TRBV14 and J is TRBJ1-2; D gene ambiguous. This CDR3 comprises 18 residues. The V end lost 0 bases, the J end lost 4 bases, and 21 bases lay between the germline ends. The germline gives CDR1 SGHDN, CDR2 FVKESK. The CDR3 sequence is CASSQDPRTLLSSYGYTF. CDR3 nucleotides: TGTGCCAGCAGCCAAGACCCGAGGACCCTACTAAGTAGCTATGGCTACACCTTC.

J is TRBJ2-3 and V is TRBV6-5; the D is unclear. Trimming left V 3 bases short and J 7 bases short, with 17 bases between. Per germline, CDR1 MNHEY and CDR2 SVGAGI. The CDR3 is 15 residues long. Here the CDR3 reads CASSYSGDPTYTQYF. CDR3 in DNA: TGTGCCAGCAGTTATTCGGGCGACCCAACATATACGCAGTATTTT.

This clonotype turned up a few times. The CDR3 DNA sequence: TGTGCCAGCAGTGAAGATACGACAGATACGCAGTATTTT. Protein product: CASSEDTTDTQYF. The chain employs TRBV2 and TRBJ2-3; D gene uncertain. The CDR3 contains 13 residues. V dropped 1 base and J dropped 3 bases, with 5 bases sitting between them. Germline V gives CDR1 SNHLY, CDR2 FYNNEI.

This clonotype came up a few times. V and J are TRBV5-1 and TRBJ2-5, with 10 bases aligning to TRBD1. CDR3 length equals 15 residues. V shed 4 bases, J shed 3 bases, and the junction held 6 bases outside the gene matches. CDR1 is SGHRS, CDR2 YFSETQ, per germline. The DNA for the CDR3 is TGCGCCAGCAGCCCCCGGACAGGGGGTAAAGAGACCCAGTACTTC. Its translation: CASSPRTGGKETQYF.

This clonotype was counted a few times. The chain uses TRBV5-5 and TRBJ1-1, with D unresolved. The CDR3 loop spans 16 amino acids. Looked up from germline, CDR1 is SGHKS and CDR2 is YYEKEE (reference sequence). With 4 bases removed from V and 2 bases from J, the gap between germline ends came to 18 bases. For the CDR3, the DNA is TGTGCCAGCAGCCTAACACAACGCCAGTTAAACACTGAAGCTTTCTTT. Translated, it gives CASSLTQRQLNTEAFF. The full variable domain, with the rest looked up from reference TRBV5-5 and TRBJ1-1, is DAGVTQSPTHLIKTRGQQVTLRCSPISGHKSVSWYQQVLGQGPQFIFQYYEKEERGRGNFPDRFSARQFPNYSSELNVNALLLGDSALYLCASSLTQRQLNTEAFFGQGTRLTVV.

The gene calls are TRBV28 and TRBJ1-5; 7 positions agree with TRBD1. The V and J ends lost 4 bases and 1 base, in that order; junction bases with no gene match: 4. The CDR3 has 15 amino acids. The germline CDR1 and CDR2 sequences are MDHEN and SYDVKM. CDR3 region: CASSWPGQSNQPQHF. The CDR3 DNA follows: TGTGCCAGCAGTTGGCCGGGACAGAGCAATCAGCCCCAGCATTTT.

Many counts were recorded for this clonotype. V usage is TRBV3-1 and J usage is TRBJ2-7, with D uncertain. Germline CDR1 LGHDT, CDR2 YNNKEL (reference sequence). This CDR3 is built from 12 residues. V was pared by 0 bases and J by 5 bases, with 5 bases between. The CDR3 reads CASSQEQHEQYF. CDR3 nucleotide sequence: TGTGCCAGCAGCCAAGAACAGCACGAGCAGTACTTC.

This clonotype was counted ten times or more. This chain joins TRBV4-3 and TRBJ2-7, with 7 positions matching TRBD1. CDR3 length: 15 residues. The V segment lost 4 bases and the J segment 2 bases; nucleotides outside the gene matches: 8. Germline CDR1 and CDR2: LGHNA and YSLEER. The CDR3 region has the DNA TGCGCCAGCAGCCCGGACCTGGGACAGACCTACGAGCAGTACTTC. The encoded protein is CASSPDLGQTYEQYF.